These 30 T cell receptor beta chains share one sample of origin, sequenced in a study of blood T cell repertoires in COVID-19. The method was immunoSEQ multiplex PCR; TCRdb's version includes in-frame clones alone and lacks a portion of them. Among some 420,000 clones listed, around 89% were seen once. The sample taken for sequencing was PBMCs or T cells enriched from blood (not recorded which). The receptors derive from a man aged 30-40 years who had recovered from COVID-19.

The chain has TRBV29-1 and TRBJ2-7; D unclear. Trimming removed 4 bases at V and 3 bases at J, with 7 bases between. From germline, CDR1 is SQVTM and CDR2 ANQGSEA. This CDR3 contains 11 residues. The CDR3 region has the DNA TGCAGCGTTGCCCTTTTCTACGAGCAGTACTTC. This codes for CSVALFYEQYF.

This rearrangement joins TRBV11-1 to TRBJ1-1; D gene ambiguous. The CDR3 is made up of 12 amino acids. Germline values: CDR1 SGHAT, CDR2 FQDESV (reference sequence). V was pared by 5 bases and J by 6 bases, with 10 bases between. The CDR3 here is CASSHGIAEAFF. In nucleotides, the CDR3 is TGTGCCAGCAGCCACGGGATCGCTGAAGCTTTCTTT.

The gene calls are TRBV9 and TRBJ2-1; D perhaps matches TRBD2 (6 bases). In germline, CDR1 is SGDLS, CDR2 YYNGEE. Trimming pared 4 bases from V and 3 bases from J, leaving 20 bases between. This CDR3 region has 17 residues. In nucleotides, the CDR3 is TGTGCCAGCAGCCCCTCACCGGGACTCCTATTCTACAATGAGCAGTTCTTC. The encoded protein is CASSPSPGLLFYNEQFF.

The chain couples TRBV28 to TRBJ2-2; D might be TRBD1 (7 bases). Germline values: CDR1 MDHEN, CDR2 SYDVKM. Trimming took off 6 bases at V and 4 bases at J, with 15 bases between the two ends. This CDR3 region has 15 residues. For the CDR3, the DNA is TGTGCCAGCAGAGAGCAGGGGGGAGGCACCGGGGAGCTGTTTTTT. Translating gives CASREQGGGTGELFF.

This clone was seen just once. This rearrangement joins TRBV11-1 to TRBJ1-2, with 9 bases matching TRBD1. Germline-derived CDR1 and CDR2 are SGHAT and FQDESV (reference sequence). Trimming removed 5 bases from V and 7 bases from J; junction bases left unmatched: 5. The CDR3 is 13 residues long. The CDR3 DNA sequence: TGTGCCAGCAGCGAGGGGACAGGGCTTGGCTACACCTTC. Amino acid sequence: CASSEGTGLGYTF. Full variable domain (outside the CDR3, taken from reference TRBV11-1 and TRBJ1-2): EAEVAQSPRYKITEKSQAVAFWCDPISGHATLYWYRQILGQGPELLVQFQDESVVDDSQLPKDRFSAERLKGVDSTLKIQPAELGDSAMYLCASSEGTGLGYTFGSGTRLTVV.

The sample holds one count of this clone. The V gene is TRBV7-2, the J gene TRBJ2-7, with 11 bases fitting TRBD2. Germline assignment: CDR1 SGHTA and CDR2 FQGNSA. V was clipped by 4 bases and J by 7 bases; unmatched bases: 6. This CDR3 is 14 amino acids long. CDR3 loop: CASSYSGRAEEQYF. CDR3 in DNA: TGTGCCAGCAGCTATAGCGGGAGGGCAGAAGAGCAGTACTTC.

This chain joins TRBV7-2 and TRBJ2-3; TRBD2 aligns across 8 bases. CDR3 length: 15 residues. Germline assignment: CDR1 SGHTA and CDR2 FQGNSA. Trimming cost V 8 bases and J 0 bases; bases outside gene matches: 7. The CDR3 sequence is CASGTSGSSTDTQYF. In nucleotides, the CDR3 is TGTGCCAGCGGAACTAGCGGTTCTAGCACAGATACGCAGTATTTT.

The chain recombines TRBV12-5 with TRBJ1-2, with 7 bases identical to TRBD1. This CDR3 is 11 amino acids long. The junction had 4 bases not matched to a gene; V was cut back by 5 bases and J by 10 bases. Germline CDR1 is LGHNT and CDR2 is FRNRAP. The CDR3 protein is CASGLGTVYTF. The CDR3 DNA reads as TGTGCTAGTGGTCTTGGGACAGTCTACACCTTC.

The CDR3 is CASSYLAGGGHNEQFF. CDR3 DNA sequence: TGTGCCAGCAGTTACTTGGCGGGAGGGGGGCACAATGAGCAGTTCTTC. The chain is built from TRBV6-5 and TRBJ2-1; 9 bases line up with TRBD2. J was trimmed by 5 bases and V by 1 base; bases with no gene match: 6. Germline CDR1 is MNHEY and CDR2 is SVGAGI. The CDR3 sequence is 16 residues long.

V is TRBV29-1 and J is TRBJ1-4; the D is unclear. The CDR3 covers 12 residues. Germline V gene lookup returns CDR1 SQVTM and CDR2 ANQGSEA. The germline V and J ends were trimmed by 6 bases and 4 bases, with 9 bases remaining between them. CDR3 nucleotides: TGCAGCGTCCTCCGGGGTAATGAAAAACTGTTTTTT. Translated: CSVLRGNEKLFF.

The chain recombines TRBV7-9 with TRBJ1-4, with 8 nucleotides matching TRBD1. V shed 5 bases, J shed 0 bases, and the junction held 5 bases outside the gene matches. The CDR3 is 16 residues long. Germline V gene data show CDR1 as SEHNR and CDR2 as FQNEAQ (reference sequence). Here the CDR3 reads CASSPLTGATNEKLFF. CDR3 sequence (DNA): TGTGCCAGCAGCCCCCTGACAGGGGCAACTAATGAAAAACTGTTTTTT.

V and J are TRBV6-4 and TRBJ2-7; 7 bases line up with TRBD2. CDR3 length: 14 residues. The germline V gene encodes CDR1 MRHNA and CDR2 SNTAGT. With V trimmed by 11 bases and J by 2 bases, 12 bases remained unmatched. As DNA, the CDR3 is TGTGCCTGCCATCCTTACGGGAGGACCTACGAGCAGTACTTC. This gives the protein CACHPYGRTYEQYF.

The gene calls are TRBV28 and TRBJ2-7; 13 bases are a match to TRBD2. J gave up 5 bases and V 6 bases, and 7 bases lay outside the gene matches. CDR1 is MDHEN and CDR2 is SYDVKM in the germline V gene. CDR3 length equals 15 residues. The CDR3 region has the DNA TGTGCCAGCAGAACCGGACTAGCGGGAGCTAACGAGCAGTACTTC. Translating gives CASRTGLAGANEQYF.

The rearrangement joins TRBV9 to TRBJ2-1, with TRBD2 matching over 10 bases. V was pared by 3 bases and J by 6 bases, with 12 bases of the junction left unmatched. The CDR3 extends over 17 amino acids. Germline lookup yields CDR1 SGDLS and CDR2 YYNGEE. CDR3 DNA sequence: TGTGCCAGCAGCGCAAGGAGGAGCGGGAGGGTGGGCAATGAGCAGTTCTTC. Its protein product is CASSARRSGRVGNEQFF.

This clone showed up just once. CDR3 residues: CASSQEGSGNSGNTIYF. Written as DNA, the CDR3 is TGCGCCAGCAGCCAAGAGGGTTCAGGGAACTCTGGAAACACCATATATTTT. The chain carries TRBV4-1 and TRBJ1-3; tentative D call: TRBD1 (5 bases). The V gene's germline CDR1 is MGHRA and CDR2 YSYEKL. The CDR3 has 17 amino acids. V was cut by 0 bases and J by 0 bases, with 12 bases left in between.

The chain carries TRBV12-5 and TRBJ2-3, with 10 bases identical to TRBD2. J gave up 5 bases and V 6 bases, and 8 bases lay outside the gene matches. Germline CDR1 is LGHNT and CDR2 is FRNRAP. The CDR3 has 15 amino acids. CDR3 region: CASGELAGKRDTQYF. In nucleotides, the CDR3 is TGTGCTAGTGGAGAACTAGCGGGAAAGAGAGATACGCAGTATTTT.

The CDR3 nucleotides are TGTGCCAGCAGCTTAGCCGTCCGGGACACTAATCAGCCCCAGCATTTT. Translated: CASSLAVRDTNQPQHF. The genes are TRBV7-9 and TRBJ1-5, with TRBD1 as a possible D gene (6 bases). Germline loops: CDR1 SEHNR, CDR2 FQNEAQ (reference sequence). This CDR3 contains 16 residues. Deletions cut 0 bases from V and 4 bases from J, with 13 bases between.

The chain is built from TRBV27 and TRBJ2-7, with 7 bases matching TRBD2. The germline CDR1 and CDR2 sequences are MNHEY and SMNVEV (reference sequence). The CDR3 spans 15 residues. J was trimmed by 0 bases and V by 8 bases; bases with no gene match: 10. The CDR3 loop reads CASRPGGTASYEQYF. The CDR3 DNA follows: TGTGCCAGCCGACCGGGGGGAACGGCCTCCTACGAGCAGTACTTC.

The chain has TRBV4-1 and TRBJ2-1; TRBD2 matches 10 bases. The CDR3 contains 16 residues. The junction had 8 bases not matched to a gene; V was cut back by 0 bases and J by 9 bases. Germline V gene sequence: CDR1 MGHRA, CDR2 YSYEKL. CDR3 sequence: CASSQDGLAGAAEQFF. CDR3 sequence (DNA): TGCGCCAGCAGCCAAGATGGCCTAGCGGGGGCAGCTGAGCAGTTCTTC.

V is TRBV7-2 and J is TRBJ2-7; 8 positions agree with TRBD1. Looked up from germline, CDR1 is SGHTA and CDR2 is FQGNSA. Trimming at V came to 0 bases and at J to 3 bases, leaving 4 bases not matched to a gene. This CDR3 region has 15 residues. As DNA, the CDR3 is TGTGCCAGCAGCTTAGCCACAGGGGGACTCTACGAGCAGTACTTC. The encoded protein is CASSLATGGLYEQYF. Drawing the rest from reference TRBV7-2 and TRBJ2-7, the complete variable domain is GAGVSQSPSNKVTEKGKDVELRCDPISGHTALYWYRQSLGQGLEFLIYFQGNSAPDKSGLPSDRFSAERTGGSVSTLTIQRTQQEDSAVYLCASSLATGGLYEQYFGPGTRLTVT.

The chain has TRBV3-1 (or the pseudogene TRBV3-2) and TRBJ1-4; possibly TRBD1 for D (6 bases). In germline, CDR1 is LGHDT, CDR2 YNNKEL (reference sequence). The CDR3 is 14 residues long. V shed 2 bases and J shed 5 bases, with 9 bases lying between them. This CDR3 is CASSQNRANEKLFF. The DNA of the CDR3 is TGTGCCAGCAGCCAAAACAGGGCGAATGAAAAACTGTTTTTT.

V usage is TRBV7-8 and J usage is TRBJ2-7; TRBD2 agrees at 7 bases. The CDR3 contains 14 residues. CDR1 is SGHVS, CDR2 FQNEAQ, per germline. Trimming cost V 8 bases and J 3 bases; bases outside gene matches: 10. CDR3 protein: CASGPPGTIYEQYF. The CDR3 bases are TGTGCCAGCGGACCCCCCGGGACTATCTACGAGCAGTACTTC.

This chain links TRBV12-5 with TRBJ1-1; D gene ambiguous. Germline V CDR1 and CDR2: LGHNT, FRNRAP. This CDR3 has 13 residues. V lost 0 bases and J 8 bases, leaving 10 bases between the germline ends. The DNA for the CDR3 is TGTGCTAGTGGTTTGGTACTTTGGTCGGAAGCTTTCTTT. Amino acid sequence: CASGLVLWSEAFF.

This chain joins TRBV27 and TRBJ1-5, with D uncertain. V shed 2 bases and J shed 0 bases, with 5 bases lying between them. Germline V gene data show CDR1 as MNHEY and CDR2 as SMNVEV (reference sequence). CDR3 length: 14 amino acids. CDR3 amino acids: CASSLVYSNQPQHF. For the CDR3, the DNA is TGTGCCAGCAGTTTAGTATATAGCAATCAGCCCCAGCATTTT.

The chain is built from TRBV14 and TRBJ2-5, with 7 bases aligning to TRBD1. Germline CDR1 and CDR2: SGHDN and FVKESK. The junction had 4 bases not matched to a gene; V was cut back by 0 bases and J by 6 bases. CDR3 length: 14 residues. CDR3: CASSQEETGKTQYF. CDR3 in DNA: TGTGCCAGCAGCCAAGAGGAGACAGGGAAGACCCAGTACTTC.

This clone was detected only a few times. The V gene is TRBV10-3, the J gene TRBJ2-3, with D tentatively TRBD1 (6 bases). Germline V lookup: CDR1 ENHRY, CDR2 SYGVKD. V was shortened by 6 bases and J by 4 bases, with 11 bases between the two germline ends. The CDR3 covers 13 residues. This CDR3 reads CAIRLQGPDTQYF. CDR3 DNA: TGTGCCATCAGGCTACAGGGCCCAGATACGCAGTATTTT.

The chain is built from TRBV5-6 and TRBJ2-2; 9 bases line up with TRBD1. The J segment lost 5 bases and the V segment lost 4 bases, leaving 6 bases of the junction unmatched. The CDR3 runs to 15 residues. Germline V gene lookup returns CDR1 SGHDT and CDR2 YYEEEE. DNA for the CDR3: TGTGCCAGCAGCCCGGGACAGGGTCTGACCGGGGAGCTGTTTTTT. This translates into CASSPGQGLTGELFF.

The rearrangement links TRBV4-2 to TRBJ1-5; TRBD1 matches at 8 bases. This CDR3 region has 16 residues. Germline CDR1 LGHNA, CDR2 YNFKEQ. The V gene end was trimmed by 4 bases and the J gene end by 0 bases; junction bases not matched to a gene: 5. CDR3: CASSPDRGYSNQPQHF. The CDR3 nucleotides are TGTGCCAGCAGCCCCGACAGGGGATATAGCAATCAGCCCCAGCATTTT.

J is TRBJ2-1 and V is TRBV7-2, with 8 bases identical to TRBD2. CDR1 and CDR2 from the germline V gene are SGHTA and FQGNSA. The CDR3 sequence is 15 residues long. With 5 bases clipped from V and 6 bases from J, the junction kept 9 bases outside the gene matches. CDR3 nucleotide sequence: TGTGCCAGCAGCCCTCGCGGGGGGAGGTCCAATGAGCAGTTCTTC. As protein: CASSPRGGRSNEQFF.

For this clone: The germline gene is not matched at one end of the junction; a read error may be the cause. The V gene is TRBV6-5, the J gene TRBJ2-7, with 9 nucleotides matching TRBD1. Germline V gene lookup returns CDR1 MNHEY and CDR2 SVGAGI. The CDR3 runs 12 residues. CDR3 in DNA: TGTGCCAGCAGATTCCGGGACAGGGTGCCTCTTTTC. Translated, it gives CASRFRDRVPLF.